This is a list of T cell receptor beta chains from one sample in a study of Ad26.COV2.S vaccination and SARS-CoV-2 variants. The method was immunoSEQ multiplex PCR; TCRdb's version includes in-frame clones alone and lacks a portion of them. The profile covers approximately 340,000 clones, with more than 75% appearing a single time and roughly 3.1% taken by the ten largest. The specimen comprised peripheral blood, sampled in a trial of Ad26.COV2.S vaccine versus placebo. These receptors were collected from a person aged 18-60 years who received the Ad26.COV2.S COVID-19 vaccine or a placebo. Both conserved end residues are part of each CDR3. The order of the fields is CDR3 length, V gene, D gene, clone size, J gene, CDR3 DNA, CDR3 protein. The D gene is left open where the match is weak. Clone size is given for some rows only: seen once, a few or many times, or a class if the clone is expanded.

len: 16; v_gene: TRBV6-2/TRBV6-3; d_gene: NA; abundance: few; j_gene: TRBJ2-3; CDR3nt: TGTGCCAGCAGTGCGACCCCTTTCTTCGGAACAGATACGCAGTATTTT; CDR3aa: CASSATPFFGTDTQYF
len: 17; v_gene: TRBV5-1; d_gene: TRBD1; abundance: once; j_gene: TRBJ2-3; CDR3nt: TGCGCCAGCAGCGGATCCTTCCGGGACAGGGGACCAGATACGCAGTATTTT; CDR3aa: CASSGSFRDRGPDTQYF
len: 16; v_gene: TRBV7-2; d_gene: TRBD1; abundance: NA; j_gene: TRBJ2-2; CDR3nt: TGTGCCACGGCGAGCCCAGGGGCAGGGGGCACCGGGGAGCTGTTTTTT; CDR3aa: CATASPGAGGTGELFF
len: 14; v_gene: TRBV6-5; d_gene: NA; abundance: NA; j_gene: TRBJ1-3; CDR3nt: TGTGCCAGCAGAGTATCGAACTCTGGAAACACCATATATTTT; CDR3aa: CASRVSNSGNTIYF
len: 16; v_gene: TRBV4-1; d_gene: NA; abundance: NA; j_gene: TRBJ1-4; CDR3nt: TGCGCCAGCAGCCTCCTATGGGATCGAGCTAATGAAAAACTGTTTTTT; CDR3aa: CASSLLWDRANEKLFF
len: 13; v_gene: TRBV10-2; d_gene: TRBD1; abundance: NA; j_gene: TRBJ1-2; CDR3nt: TGCGCCAGCAGTGAGGACAGGGTTTATGGCTACACCTTC; CDR3aa: CASSEDRVYGYTF
len: 14; v_gene: TRBV28; d_gene: NA; abundance: few; j_gene: TRBJ1-5; CDR3nt: TGTGCCAGCGGACCCCTACATAGCAATCAGCCCCAGCATTTT; CDR3aa: CASGPLHSNQPQHF
len: 11; v_gene: TRBV4-3; d_gene: NA; abundance: once; j_gene: TRBJ2-1; CDR3nt: TGCGCCAGCAGCAGGGGCAATGAGCAGTTCTTC; CDR3aa: CASSRGNEQFF
len: 16; v_gene: TRBV5-5; d_gene: TRBD1; abundance: NA; j_gene: TRBJ1-4; CDR3nt: TGTGCCAGCAGTCGTCCCGGGACAGGGTCTAATGAAAAACTGTTTTTT; CDR3aa: CASSRPGTGSNEKLFF
len: 11; v_gene: TRBV6-6; d_gene: NA; abundance: NA; j_gene: TRBJ1-1; CDR3nt: TGTGCCAGCAGTCAGGCCGATAAAGCTTTCTTT; CDR3aa: CASSQADKAFF
len: 15; v_gene: TRBV10-1; d_gene: TRBD2; abundance: NA; j_gene: TRBJ2-2; CDR3nt: TGCGCCAGCAGTTGGGGACTAGCGGGCACCGGGGAGCTGTTTTTT; CDR3aa: CASSWGLAGTGELFF
len: 14; v_gene: TRBV13; d_gene: TRBD2; abundance: NA; j_gene: TRBJ2-2; CDR3nt: TGTGCCAGCAGCTTGGCGGGAGGGCCCGGGGAGCTGTTTTTT; CDR3aa: CASSLAGGPGELFF
len: 15; v_gene: TRBV6-4; d_gene: TRBD2; abundance: NA; j_gene: TRBJ2-1; CDR3nt: TGTGCCAGCAGTGACTTACTAGCGACGGTTAATGAGCAGTTCTTC; CDR3aa: CASSDLLATVNEQFF
len: 12; v_gene: TRBV11-2; d_gene: NA; abundance: NA; j_gene: TRBJ1-1; CDR3nt: TGTGCCAGCAGCTTGATAAACACTGAAGCTTTCTTT; CDR3aa: CASSLINTEAFF
len: 12; v_gene: TRBV30; d_gene: NA; abundance: NA; j_gene: TRBJ1-2; CDR3nt: TGTGCCTGCCCAGAGGGCGCAAATGGCTACACCTTC; CDR3aa: CACPEGANGYTF
len: 16; v_gene: TRBV10-3; d_gene: NA; abundance: NA; j_gene: TRBJ2-2; CDR3nt: TGTGCCATCAGTGAGTCTGACAGATTGAACACCGGGGAGCTGTTTTTT; CDR3aa: CAISESDRLNTGELFF
len: 14; v_gene: TRBV15; d_gene: NA; abundance: NA; j_gene: TRBJ2-3; CDR3nt: TGTGCCACCAGCCCCGGGCCCACCGGAGATACGCAGTATTTT; CDR3aa: CATSPGPTGDTQYF
len: 14; v_gene: TRBV7-2; d_gene: TRBD2; abundance: few; j_gene: TRBJ2-1; CDR3nt: TGTGCCAGCAGCTTAGCGGGAGGGTGGGTTGAGCAGTTCTTC; CDR3aa: CASSLAGGWVEQFF
len: 20; v_gene: TRBV3-1/TRBV3-2; d_gene: TRBD2; abundance: NA; j_gene: TRBJ2-1; CDR3nt: TGTGCCAGGAGGAGGACTAGCGGGATTCCCGTCGATAGCTCCTACAATGAGCAGTTCTTC; CDR3aa: CARRRTSGIPVDSSYNEQFF
len: 15; v_gene: TRBV29-1; d_gene: TRBD2; abundance: NA; j_gene: TRBJ2-5; CDR3nt: TGCAGCGTCTTACGACTAGCGGAGGTACAAGAGACCCAGTACTTC; CDR3aa: CSVLRLAEVQETQYF
len: 12; v_gene: TRBV2; d_gene: NA; abundance: NA; j_gene: TRBJ2-1; CDR3nt: TGTGCCAGTCTTGCTAGGGGCAATGAGCAGTTCTTC; CDR3aa: CASLARGNEQFF
len: 16; v_gene: TRBV7-8; d_gene: TRBD1; abundance: NA; j_gene: TRBJ2-3; CDR3nt: TGTGCCAGCAGCTTAGCGGGACGAATAGGGGGCGATACGCAGTATTTT; CDR3aa: CASSLAGRIGGDTQYF
len: 14; v_gene: TRBV5-1; d_gene: NA; abundance: NA; j_gene: TRBJ2-7; CDR3nt: TGCGCCAGCACTATCTCGGGACAAGCCTACGAGCAGTACTTC; CDR3aa: CASTISGQAYEQYF
len: 15; v_gene: TRBV6-2/TRBV6-3; d_gene: NA; abundance: NA; j_gene: TRBJ2-1; CDR3nt: TGTGCCAGCAGTGCGCCCGGGACGGCTTACAATGAGCAGTTCTTC; CDR3aa: CASSAPGTAYNEQFF
len: 15; v_gene: TRBV6-5; d_gene: NA; abundance: NA; j_gene: TRBJ2-2; CDR3nt: TGTGCCAGCCCAAGGCTGGGGGGCGACACCGGGGAGCTGTTTTTT; CDR3aa: CASPRLGGDTGELFF
len: 14; v_gene: TRBV11-2; d_gene: TRBD2; abundance: NA; j_gene: TRBJ2-7; CDR3nt: TGTGCCAGCAGCTCCGCGGGAGTGTCCTACGAGCAGTACTTC; CDR3aa: CASSSAGVSYEQYF
len: 12; v_gene: TRBV10-2; d_gene: NA; abundance: NA; j_gene: TRBJ2-7; CDR3nt: TGCGCCAGCAGTGGGCAGGGTTACGAGCAGTACTTC; CDR3aa: CASSGQGYEQYF
len: 13; v_gene: TRBV11-2; d_gene: NA; abundance: NA; j_gene: TRBJ2-3; CDR3nt: TGTGCCAGCAGCGGGCCTATGGGAGATACGCAGTATTTT; CDR3aa: CASSGPMGDTQYF
len: 13; v_gene: TRBV27; d_gene: NA; abundance: NA; j_gene: TRBJ1-1; CDR3nt: TGTGCCAGCAGTTTAACTATGAACACTGAAGCTTTCTTT; CDR3aa: CASSLTMNTEAFF
len: 13; v_gene: TRBV4-1; d_gene: NA; abundance: NA; j_gene: TRBJ1-2; CDR3nt: TGCGCCAGCAGCCAAGTCGAACACTATGGCTACACCTTC; CDR3aa: CASSQVEHYGYTF
len: 16; v_gene: TRBV12-5; d_gene: NA; abundance: NA; j_gene: TRBJ1-1; CDR3nt: TGTGCTAGTGGTTTGGTACGGTCAGGGTTTTTTCCTGAAGCTTTCTTT; CDR3aa: CASGLVRSGFFPEAFF
len: 13; v_gene: TRBV11-3; d_gene: NA; abundance: many; j_gene: TRBJ2-3; CDR3nt: TGTGCCAGCAGCTCTGGGGGCACAGATACGCAGTATTTT; CDR3aa: CASSSGGTDTQYF
len: 13; v_gene: TRBV12-3/TRBV12-4; d_gene: TRBD1; abundance: NA; j_gene: TRBJ2-7; CDR3nt: TGTGCCAGCAGACTTACAGGGGCCTACGAGCAGTACTTC; CDR3aa: CASRLTGAYEQYF
len: 13; v_gene: TRBV29-1; d_gene: NA; abundance: NA; j_gene: TRBJ2-2; CDR3nt: TGCAGGGGGGTGAGGGGCTGGACCGGGGAGCTGTTTTTT; CDR3aa: CRGVRGWTGELFF
len: 20; v_gene: TRBV6-6; d_gene: TRBD1; abundance: NA; j_gene: TRBJ1-5; CDR3nt: TGTGCCAGCAGTCCTACCCCTCCCCCACAGGGGTTCCATAGCAATCAGCCCCAGCATTTT; CDR3aa: CASSPTPPPQGFHSNQPQHF
len: 14; v_gene: TRBV9; d_gene: NA; abundance: NA; j_gene: TRBJ1-1; CDR3nt: TGTGCCAGCAGCGCCGCGACAGGTGGGACTGAAGCTTTCTTT; CDR3aa: CASSAATGGTEAFF
len: 18; v_gene: TRBV7-2; d_gene: TRBD1; abundance: NA; j_gene: TRBJ2-1; CDR3nt: TGTGCCAGCAGCTCACCCCTTCTTATGGGACAGGGGTTTAATGAGCAGTTCTTC; CDR3aa: CASSSPLLMGQGFNEQFF
len: 15; v_gene: TRBV7-8; d_gene: NA; abundance: once; j_gene: TRBJ2-7; CDR3nt: TGTGCCAGCAGCTCCATGACATGGGATTCATACGAGCAGTACTTC; CDR3aa: CASSSMTWDSYEQYF
len: 12; v_gene: TRBV6-1; d_gene: NA; abundance: NA; j_gene: TRBJ1-1; CDR3nt: TGTGCCAGCAGTGACCGCTTGGGCGGAGCTTTCTTT; CDR3aa: CASSDRLGGAFF
len: 11; v_gene: TRBV2; d_gene: NA; abundance: NA; j_gene: TRBJ2-7; CDR3nt: TGTGCCAGCGCACAGACCTACGAGCAGTACTTC; CDR3aa: CASAQTYEQYF
len: 18; v_gene: TRBV20-1; d_gene: NA; abundance: NA; j_gene: TRBJ1-5; CDR3nt: TGCAGTGCTAGTTTTTTGTCGGGGGGAGGTGGTACGTACCAGCCCCAGCATTTT; CDR3aa: CSASFLSGGGGTYQPQHF
len: 14; v_gene: TRBV11-2; d_gene: TRBD1; abundance: NA; j_gene: TRBJ1-2; CDR3nt: TGTGCCAGCAGCCTAACGGGACAGGGTTATGGCTACACCTTC; CDR3aa: CASSLTGQGYGYTF
len: 15; v_gene: TRBV7-2; d_gene: NA; abundance: NA; j_gene: TRBJ2-1; CDR3nt: TGTGCCATCCCCCAGCCAGGGAAACCTTACAATGAGCAGTTCTTC; CDR3aa: CAIPQPGKPYNEQFF
len: 16; v_gene: TRBV18; d_gene: NA; abundance: NA; j_gene: TRBJ2-7; CDR3nt: TGTGCCAGCTCGCCTACCGGGGATTTTATATCATACGAGCAGTACTTC; CDR3aa: CASSPTGDFISYEQYF
len: 16; v_gene: TRBV6-1; d_gene: NA; abundance: NA; j_gene: TRBJ2-2; CDR3nt: TGTGCCAGCAGTGAATATTGGGGGGGCGGCACCGGGGAGCTGTTTTTT; CDR3aa: CASSEYWGGGTGELFF
len: 15; v_gene: TRBV28; d_gene: NA; abundance: NA; j_gene: TRBJ2-3; CDR3nt: TGTGCCAGCAGTCCCGAGGTGTTTAGCGCAGATACGCAGTATTTT; CDR3aa: CASSPEVFSADTQYF
len: 18; v_gene: TRBV6-2/TRBV6-3; d_gene: TRBD1; abundance: NA; j_gene: TRBJ2-3; CDR3nt: TGTGCCAGCAGTTACCCGATGGGCCGGACAGGGAGCACAGATACGCAGTATTTT; CDR3aa: CASSYPMGRTGSTDTQYF
len: 17; v_gene: TRBV7-8; d_gene: NA; abundance: NA; j_gene: TRBJ1-2; CDR3nt: TGTGCCAGCAGCTTAGTCGGATCAGTGGATCTCGCGGGAGGCTACACCTTC; CDR3aa: CASSLVGSVDLAGGYTF
len: 16; v_gene: TRBV7-2; d_gene: NA; abundance: NA; j_gene: TRBJ2-1; CDR3nt: TGTGCCAGCAGCTTGCACCCCGGGAATTCCTACAATGAGCAGTTCTTC; CDR3aa: CASSLHPGNSYNEQFF
len: 15; v_gene: TRBV20-1; d_gene: TRBD1; abundance: NA; j_gene: TRBJ1-6; CDR3nt: TGCAGTGCTAGTGGAGGACAGGGCAATAATTCACCCCTCCACTTT; CDR3aa: CSASGGQGNNSPLHF
len: 11; v_gene: TRBV3-1/TRBV3-2; d_gene: NA; abundance: NA; j_gene: TRBJ2-7; CDR3nt: TGTGCCAGCAGCCAACGCCGGGAGCAGTACTTC; CDR3aa: CASSQRREQYF
len: 16; v_gene: TRBV3-1/TRBV3-2; d_gene: NA; abundance: NA; j_gene: TRBJ1-3; CDR3nt: TGTGCCAGCAGCCACAAACCGGGAAACTCTGGAAACACCATATATTTT; CDR3aa: CASSHKPGNSGNTIYF
len: 16; v_gene: TRBV5-5; d_gene: TRBD2; abundance: NA; j_gene: TRBJ2-7; CDR3nt: TGTGCCAGCAGCTTGAGCAGCGGGGGGGCCACCTACGAGCAGTACTTC; CDR3aa: CASSLSSGGATYEQYF
len: 13; v_gene: TRBV6-5; d_gene: TRBD1; abundance: NA; j_gene: TRBJ2-5; CDR3nt: TGTGCCACCCAACAGGGGGTCCAAGAGACCCAGTACTTC; CDR3aa: CATQQGVQETQYF
len: 12; v_gene: TRBV19; d_gene: NA; abundance: NA; j_gene: TRBJ1-1; CDR3nt: TGTGCCAGTAGAACAGGGCCGACTGAAGCTTTCTTT; CDR3aa: CASRTGPTEAFF